These T cell receptor beta chains were read from a single sample in a study of shared T cell receptors in the human thymus. TCRdb keeps only in-frame clones here, not all; method: immunoSEQ multiplex PCR. The sample lists about 660,000 clones, approximately 90% seen once, with roughly 0.0097% in the top ten. These same records also appear under a second study, on human thymus T cells.

Sequenced material: thymocytes. The receptor source for this set is a boy less than two years old with a congenital heart defect. Each CDR3 is given with its conserved first and last residue. Clone size is given for some rows only: seen once, a few or many times, or a class if the clone is expanded.

cdr3_length: 15
v_call: TRBV27
clone_size: -
j_call: TRBJ1-4
cdr3_aa: CASTNGTGVFEKLFF

cdr3_length: 12
v_call: TRBV28
clone_size: -
j_call: TRBJ2-1
cdr3_aa: CASSWGGNEQFF

cdr3_length: 15
v_call: TRBV11-3
clone_size: -
j_call: TRBJ2-3
cdr3_aa: CASGPRGGGTDTQYF

cdr3_length: 17
v_call: TRBV2
clone_size: -
j_call: TRBJ2-1
cdr3_aa: CASSLGGQNSRRDEQFF

cdr3_length: 13
v_call: TRBV4-3
clone_size: -
j_call: TRBJ2-7
cdr3_aa: CASSQKPSTEQYF

cdr3_length: 16
v_call: TRBV4-3
clone_size: -
j_call: TRBJ2-7
cdr3_aa: CASSMRFATEAYEQYF

cdr3_length: 17
v_call: TRBV4-3
clone_size: -
j_call: TRBJ2-1
cdr3_aa: CASSQGNGPPGDNEQFF

cdr3_length: 15
v_call: TRBV6-1
clone_size: -
j_call: TRBJ2-3
cdr3_aa: CASNRRVRGRDTQYF

cdr3_length: 16
v_call: TRBV19
clone_size: -
j_call: TRBJ2-1
cdr3_aa: CASSIEREGRMNEQFF

cdr3_length: 14
v_call: TRBV6-4
clone_size: -
j_call: TRBJ2-3
cdr3_aa: CASRLTGMTDTQYF

cdr3_length: 20
v_call: TRBV19
clone_size: -
j_call: TRBJ2-3
cdr3_aa: CASSIKPSGSWLRSTDTQYF

cdr3_length: 13
v_call: TRBV29-1
clone_size: -
j_call: TRBJ1-1
cdr3_aa: CSVEDDRVLEAFF

cdr3_length: 13
v_call: TRBV9
clone_size: once
j_call: TRBJ1-1
cdr3_aa: CASSSVENTEAFF

cdr3_length: 16
v_call: TRBV14
clone_size: -
j_call: TRBJ2-7
cdr3_aa: CASSQAGGTVYYEQYF

cdr3_length: 15
v_call: TRBV25-1
clone_size: -
j_call: TRBJ2-7
cdr3_aa: CASSHPLAGVGEQYF

cdr3_length: 16
v_call: TRBV7-2
clone_size: -
j_call: TRBJ2-5
cdr3_aa: CASTWEPGLAGETQYF

cdr3_length: 17
v_call: TRBV11-2
clone_size: -
j_call: TRBJ2-7
cdr3_aa: CASSYKTGDPTSYEQYF

cdr3_length: 15
v_call: TRBV28
clone_size: few
j_call: TRBJ1-4
cdr3_aa: CATLRPGQGNEKLFF

cdr3_length: 17
v_call: TRBV6-4
clone_size: few
j_call: TRBJ2-2
cdr3_aa: CASSEAGVAGNTGELFF

cdr3_length: 15
v_call: TRBV4-3
clone_size: -
j_call: TRBJ2-3
cdr3_aa: CASSQVAGGTDTQYF

cdr3_length: 13
v_call: TRBV27
clone_size: -
j_call: TRBJ1-1
cdr3_aa: CASSLFPGIEAFF